Listed below are T cell receptor beta chains from one sample, sequenced in a study of blood T cell repertoires in COVID-19. Only in-frame clones appear in the TCRdb table, and some are missing; sequencing was by immunoSEQ multiplex PCR. The data hold some 70,000 clones, with more than 65% observed a single time. Sequencing was carried out using peripheral blood. The receptors shown here come from a woman aged 55 to 70 with acute or convalescent COVID-19. Both conserved end residues are part of each CDR3. D genes are given only for firm matches. Some rows mark clone size as missing; the rest say once, few, many or name a class of expanded clone.

d_gene | abundance | len | j_gene | v_gene | CDR3nt | CDR3aa
TRBD1 | . | 14 | TRBJ1-5 | TRBV27 | TGTGCCAGCAGTCCCGGGACAGGGGTACAGCCCCAGCATTTT | CASSPGTGVQPQHF
. | once | 14 | TRBJ2-7 | TRBV6-5 | TGTGCCAGCAGGCTGGGCAGGGGTAACTACGAGCAGTACTTC | CASRLGRGNYEQYF
TRBD1 | medium-sized | 13 | TRBJ1-2 | TRBV29-1 | TGCAGCGTTGATGGTTTAGGGACAGATGGCTACACCTTC | CSVDGLGTDGYTF
. | . | 16 | TRBJ2-3 | TRBV5-1 | TGCGCCAGCAGCTCAAATAGCGGTCCTGGCACAGATACGCAGTATTTT | CASSSNSGPGTDTQYF
TRBD2 | . | 17 | TRBJ2-1 | TRBV5-4 | TGTGCCAGCAGCTTGGAGGTCGGGGGGGCCTCCTACAATGAGCAGTTCTTC | CASSLEVGGASYNEQFF
. | . | 14 | TRBJ1-1 | TRBV7-3 | TGTGCCAGCAGCTTAACAGCGGTCGGCACTGAAGCTTTCTTT | CASSLTAVGTEAFF
. | . | 15 | TRBJ2-3 | TRBV9 | TGTGCCAGCAGCTTCAGTTGGCAGGACACAGATACGCAGTATTTT | CASSFSWQDTDTQYF
TRBD1 | few | 15 | TRBJ1-3 | TRBV14 | TGTGCCAGCAGCCGACAGGGTTTCTCTGGAAACACCATATATTTT | CASSRQGFSGNTIYF
TRBD1 | few | 14 | TRBJ1-6 | TRBV19 | TGTGCCAGTAGTAACGACAGGGATCGGGCACCCCTCCACTTT | CASSNDRDRAPLHF
TRBD2 | . | 17 | TRBJ2-5 | TRBV15 | TGTGCCACCAGCAGAGTGGGTAGCGGGGGGTACCAAGAGACCCAGTACTTC | CATSRVGSGGYQETQYF
TRBD2 | . | 15 | TRBJ2-1 | TRBV7-9 | TGTGCCAGCAGCGCTGGTAGCGGGGTCTACAATGAGCAGTTCTTC | CASSAGSGVYNEQFF
. | . | 13 | TRBJ1-1 | TRBV19 | TGTGCCAGTAGTGAACAGGTCAACACTGAAGCTTTCTTT | CASSEQVNTEAFF
. | . | 16 | TRBJ2-1 | TRBV12-2 | TGTGCAAGTCGCTTGGGGGGCGGGGGCCCCTACAATGAGCAGTTCTTC | CASRLGGGGPYNEQFF
. | . | 14 | TRBJ1-6 | TRBV18 | TGTGCCAGCTTAAGATCAACAGACGGATCACCCCTCCACTTT | CASLRSTDGSPLHF
TRBD1 | . | 15 | TRBJ2-7 | TRBV4-1 | TGCGCCAGCAGCCTTCTTGGAGACAGGGCCTACGAGCAGTACTTC | CASSLLGDRAYEQYF
. | . | 12 | TRBJ1-1 | TRBV19 | TGTGCCAGTAGTATGCGGGACACTGAAGCTTTCTTT | CASSMRDTEAFF
TRBD1 | . | 14 | TRBJ2-2 | TRBV18 | TGTGCCAGCTCACCGGGACAGGGATCCGGGGAGCTGTTTTTT | CASSPGQGSGELFF
. | . | 16 | TRBJ1-5 | TRBV27 | TGTGCCAGCAGTTTATCGGTGACAGGAGGAGCGCAGCCCCAGCATTTT | CASSLSVTGGAQPQHF